The rows below give T cell receptor beta chains drawn from one sample of a study of blood T cells in healthy people across ages. TCRdb processed the 5' RACE reads anew with MiXCR; each CDR3 protein has one entry. Seen here are roughly 800,000 distinct CDR3 sequences, 58% observed once, and the top ten hold 22%. Sequenced: blood. These receptors were collected from a man younger than 45 in good health. CDR3s include the opening cysteine and the closing phenylalanine or tryptophan. A D gene is named only where the DNA matches it firmly. A row's size may be missing; if present it is once, few, many or a size class.

TRBJ2-1	TRBV6-2/TRBV6-3	.	TRBD2	TGTGCCAGCAGTGGCGTGGCTAGCGGTGGGCAGTTCTTC	CASSGVASGGQFF
TRBJ2-7	TRBV10-3	few	TRBD1	TGTGCCAGTTCGACAGGGTTGTGGGACGAGCAGTACTTC	CASSTGLWDEQYF
TRBJ1-4	TRBV29-1	.	TRBD1	TGCAGCGTTGAAGAAGCGGGACAGCTTAATGAAAAACTGTTTTTT	CSVEEAGQLNEKLFF
TRBJ2-7	TRBV10-3	few	TRBD2	TGTGCCATCAGTGAGGAGGGACTAGATTACGAGCAGTACTTC	CAISEEGLDYEQYF
TRBJ2-3	TRBV29-1	few	TRBD2	TGCAGCGGCCGACTAGCGGGAGGCACAGATACGCAGTATTTT	CSGRLAGGTDTQYF
TRBJ2-1	TRBV28	once	TRBD2	TGTGCCAGCAGTTTTCCTCTCACACCGGGACTAGCGGGAGACAATGAGCAGTTCTTC	CASSFPLTPGLAGDNEQFF
TRBJ2-1	TRBV5-6	.	.	TGTGCCAGCAGCCGTGGCGTTGAGCAGTTCTTC	CASSRGVEQFF
TRBJ2-1	TRBV6-5	.	.	TGTGCCAGCGGAGCCGCGAATGAGCAGTTCTTC	CASGAANEQFF
TRBJ2-7	TRBV20-1	.	TRBD1	TGCAGTGCCAAACAGGGGCCCCTCTACGAGCAGTACTTC	CSAKQGPLYEQYF
TRBJ2-5	TRBV20-1	.	.	TGCAGTGCTAGAGACAGAAAAGAGACCCAGTACTTC	CSARDRKETQYF
TRBJ2-5	TRBV7-9	few	.	TGTGCCAGCACCACGGGATACCAAGAGACCCAGTACTTC	CASTTGYQETQYF
TRBJ1-5	TRBV20-1	.	.	TGCAGTGCTCACTTGGGAACGGCCCCAGTAGAGCCCCAGCATTTT	CSAHLGTAPVEPQHF
TRBJ1-2	TRBV20-1	few	TRBD1	TGCAGTATTCCGACAGGGTTTGGTGGCTACACCTTC	CSIPTGFGGYTF
TRBJ2-3	TRBV29-1	.	TRBD1	TGCAGCGGTGTGACAGGGATAAGGACAGATACGCAGTATTTT	CSGVTGIRTDTQYF
TRBJ2-7	TRBV7-2	.	.	TGTGCCAGCAGACCGTCCCTGCTCTGGGACGAGCAGTACTTC	CASRPSLLWDEQYF
TRBJ2-3	TRBV24-1	.	TRBD2	TGTGCCACCCGGCGGGGGGATACGCAGTATTTT	CATRRGDTQYF
TRBJ1-4	TRBV28	.	.	TGTGCCAGCCGGGGCCGTAATGAAAAACTGTTTTTT	CASRGRNEKLFF
TRBJ2-2	TRBV2	few	TRBD2	TGTGCCAGCAGTGAAGCGCCTAGTGGGAGGGCCGGCGGGGAGCTGTTTTTT	CASSEAPSGRAGGELFF
TRBJ2-1	TRBV5-6	few	TRBD2	TGTGCCAGTCAGACCTACGGGGGGGAGCAGTTCTTC	CASQTYGGEQFF
TRBJ2-2	TRBV11-1	once	.	TGTGCCAGCAGCCCGAGGTCCGGCGACGGGGAGCTGTTTTTT	CASSPRSGDGELFF
TRBJ2-1	TRBV7-2	few	.	TGTGCCAGCAGCCCAGTGGCTAATTGGAATGAGCAGTTCTTC	CASSPVANWNEQFF
TRBJ1-2	TRBV20-1	.	.	TGCAGTGCTACTGCCACTCTTAACTATGGCTACACCTTC	CSATATLNYGYTF
TRBJ2-5	TRBV4-3	few	.	TGCGCCAGCAGTTTGGGCCTCCTCACCCAAGAGACCCAGTACTTC	CASSLGLLTQETQYF
TRBJ2-5	TRBV20-1	.	.	TGCAGTGCAGCAGGGTCGGGGACCCAGTACTTC	CSAAGSGTQYF
TRBJ2-7	TRBV6-5	.	.	TGTGCCGGCAGTCCCCCGGACACTCATAATGGCGAGCAGTACTTC	CAGSPPDTHNGEQYF
TRBJ2-5	TRBV20-1	.	.	TGCAGTGCTAGGGAGTTTGAGGAGACCCAGTACTTC	CSAREFEETQYF
TRBJ2-7	TRBV5-1	.	.	TGCGCCAGCAGCGCAGATCGGCCCTACGAGCAGTACTTC	CASSADRPYEQYF
TRBJ2-4	TRBV12-5	.	TRBD2	TGTGCTAGTGGATCTAGCGGAGAAAGCATTCAGTACTTC	CASGSSGESIQYF
TRBJ2-5	TRBV19	.	.	TGTGCCAGTAGTGTTGACCTATCGGGGCGAGAGACCCAGTACTTC	CASSVDLSGRETQYF
TRBJ2-1	TRBV6-5	.	.	TGTGCCAGCAGTATTTCAAGCTCCTACAATGAGCAGTTCTTC	CASSISSSYNEQFF
TRBJ1-6	TRBV6-2/TRBV6-3	.	TRBD1	TGTGCCAGCAGTCTATATGGACAGGGTTGGTCACCCCTCCACTTT	CASSLYGQGWSPLHF
TRBJ1-4	TRBV4-2	.	TRBD1	TGTGCCAGCAGCCAACCTTACAGGGGAGAAAAACTGTTTTTT	CASSQPYRGEKLFF
TRBJ1-5	TRBV20-1	.	.	TGCAGTGCCAGGGCCGGGCTGAGCAATCAGCCCCAGCATTTT	CSARAGLSNQPQHF
TRBJ2-7	TRBV29-1	.	.	TGCAGCGTTGGTAGCAGCGAGCAGTACTTC	CSVGSSEQYF
TRBJ2-7	TRBV7-2	.	.	TGTGCCAGCAGCTTAGTACGACAGTCCTACGAGCAGTACTTC	CASSLVRQSYEQYF
TRBJ2-4	TRBV6-5	.	.	TGTGCCAGCAGTTACCCGAGCGAAGAGCAGTACTTC	CASSYPSEEQYF
TRBJ1-1	TRBV20-1	.	.	TGCAGTGCTAGTTTCATGCGTGTTGGAAACACTGAAGCTTTCTTT	CSASFMRVGNTEAFF
TRBJ1-5	TRBV7-9	.	.	TGTGCCAGCAGCGTATCCGCAAATCAGCCCCAGCATTTT	CASSVSANQPQHF
TRBJ2-7	TRBV6-2/TRBV6-3	few	TRBD1	TGTGCCAGCAGTCCGGCGCAGGGGGTATTCGACGAGCAGTACTTC	CASSPAQGVFDEQYF
TRBJ1-5	TRBV5-1	few	.	TGCGCCAGCAACTTTGGAACTTTGGATCAGCCCCAGCATTTT	CASNFGTLDQPQHF
TRBJ1-5	TRBV20-1	.	.	TGCAGTGCGATGATGGATAGCAATCAGCCCCAGCATTTT	CSAMMDSNQPQHF
TRBJ2-3	TRBV20-1	.	.	TGCAGTACTATCTTGTTGGATACGCAGTATTTT	CSTILLDTQYF
TRBJ1-1	TRBV7-9	.	.	TGTGCCAGCAGCCTCGTCGGCAGGGAAACTGAAGCTTTCTTT	CASSLVGRETEAFF
TRBJ2-7	TRBV27	few	.	TGTGCCAGCAGTCCCTCCTGGGACGGATACGAGCAGTACTTC	CASSPSWDGYEQYF
TRBJ2-2	TRBV10-3	.	TRBD2	TGTGCCATCAGGAGGGGACTAGTTGCCGGGGAGCTGTTTTTT	CAIRRGLVAGELFF
TRBJ1-1	TRBV7-2	.	.	TGTGCCAGCAGCTTAGCAGTATCCCCCGGGGCTTTCTTT	CASSLAVSPGAFF
TRBJ2-7	TRBV29-1	.	.	TGCAGCGTTTCGGCCGATCGGTCTCAGTACGAGCAGTACTTC	CSVSADRSQYEQYF
TRBJ2-1	TRBV7-3	.	.	TGTGCCAGCAGCTCGCGCACCCACGATTACAATGAGCAGTTCTTC	CASSSRTHDYNEQFF
TRBJ1-2	TRBV19	.	.	TGTGCCAGTAGTATCCCCTCCAGTGGAAGAGTCTTTAACTATGGCTACACCTTC	CASSIPSSGRVFNYGYTF
TRBJ2-7	TRBV7-9	few	.	TGTGCCAGCAGCCCCGGGGCCGAGCAGTACTTC	CASSPGAEQYF